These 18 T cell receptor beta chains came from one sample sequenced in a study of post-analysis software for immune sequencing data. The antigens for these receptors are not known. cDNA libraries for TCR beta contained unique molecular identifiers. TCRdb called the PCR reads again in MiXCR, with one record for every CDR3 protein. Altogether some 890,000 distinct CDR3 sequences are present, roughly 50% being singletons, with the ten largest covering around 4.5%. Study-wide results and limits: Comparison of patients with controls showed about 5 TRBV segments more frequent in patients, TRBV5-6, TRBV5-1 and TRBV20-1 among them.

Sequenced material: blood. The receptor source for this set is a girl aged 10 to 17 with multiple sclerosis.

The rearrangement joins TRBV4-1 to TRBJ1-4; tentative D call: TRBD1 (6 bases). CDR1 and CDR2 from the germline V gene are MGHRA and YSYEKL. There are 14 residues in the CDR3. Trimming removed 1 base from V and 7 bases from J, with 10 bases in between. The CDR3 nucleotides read TGCGCCAGCAGCCAAGTACAGGGTACTGAAAAACTGTTTTTT. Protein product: CASSQVQGTEKLFF.

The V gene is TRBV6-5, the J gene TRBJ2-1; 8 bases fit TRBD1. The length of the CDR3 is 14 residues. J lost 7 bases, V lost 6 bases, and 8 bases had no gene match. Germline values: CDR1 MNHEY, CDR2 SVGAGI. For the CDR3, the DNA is TGTGCCAGCAGCTACAGGGGGAGTTGGAATGAGCAGTTCTTC. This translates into CASSYRGSWNEQFF.

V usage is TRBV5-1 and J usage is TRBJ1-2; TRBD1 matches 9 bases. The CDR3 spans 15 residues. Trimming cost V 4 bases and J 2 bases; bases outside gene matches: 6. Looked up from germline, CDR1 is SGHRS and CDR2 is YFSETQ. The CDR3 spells CASSRGDRENYGYTF. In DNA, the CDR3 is TGCGCCAGCAGCAGAGGGGACAGGGAGAACTATGGCTACACCTTC.

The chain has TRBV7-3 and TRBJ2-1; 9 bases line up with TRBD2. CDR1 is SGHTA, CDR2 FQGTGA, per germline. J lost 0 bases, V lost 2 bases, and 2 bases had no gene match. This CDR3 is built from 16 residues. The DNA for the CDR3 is TGTGCCAGCAGCTTATTAGCGGGAGCCTCCTACAATGAGCAGTTCTTC. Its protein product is CASSLLAGASYNEQFF.

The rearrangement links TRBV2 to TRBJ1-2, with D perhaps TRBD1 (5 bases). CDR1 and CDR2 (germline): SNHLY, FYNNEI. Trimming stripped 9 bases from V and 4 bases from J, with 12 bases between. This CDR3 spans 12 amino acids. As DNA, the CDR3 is TGTGCCAGACCGGGACGGAGCTATGGCTACACCTTC. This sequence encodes CARPGRSYGYTF.

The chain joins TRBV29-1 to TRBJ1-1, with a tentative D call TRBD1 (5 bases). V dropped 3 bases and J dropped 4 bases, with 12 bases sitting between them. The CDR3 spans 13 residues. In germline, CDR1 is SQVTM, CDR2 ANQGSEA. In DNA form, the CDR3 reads TGCAGCGTTGAGCGAGGGGACGGCACTGAAGCTTTCTTT. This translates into CSVERGDGTEAFF.

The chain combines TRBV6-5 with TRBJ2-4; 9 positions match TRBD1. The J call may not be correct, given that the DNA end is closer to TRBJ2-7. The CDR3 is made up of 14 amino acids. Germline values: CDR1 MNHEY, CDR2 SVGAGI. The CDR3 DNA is TGTGCCAGCAGTTACTCGACAGGGGGACACGAGCAGTACTTC. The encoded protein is CASSYSTGGHEQYF.

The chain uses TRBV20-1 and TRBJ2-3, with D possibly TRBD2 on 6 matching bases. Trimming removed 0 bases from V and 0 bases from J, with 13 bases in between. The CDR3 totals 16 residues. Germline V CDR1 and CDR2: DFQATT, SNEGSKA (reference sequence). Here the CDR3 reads CSARDSIAESTDTQYF. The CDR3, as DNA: TGCAGTGCTAGAGATTCGATAGCGGAAAGCACAGATACGCAGTATTTT.

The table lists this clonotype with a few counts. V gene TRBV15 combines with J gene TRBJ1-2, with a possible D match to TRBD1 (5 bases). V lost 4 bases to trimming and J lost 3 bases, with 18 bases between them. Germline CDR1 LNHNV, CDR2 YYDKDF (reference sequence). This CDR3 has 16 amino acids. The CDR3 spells CATSTPSTAQYYGYTF. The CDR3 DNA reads TGTGCCACCAGCACTCCGTCGACAGCCCAGTACTATGGCTACACCTTC.

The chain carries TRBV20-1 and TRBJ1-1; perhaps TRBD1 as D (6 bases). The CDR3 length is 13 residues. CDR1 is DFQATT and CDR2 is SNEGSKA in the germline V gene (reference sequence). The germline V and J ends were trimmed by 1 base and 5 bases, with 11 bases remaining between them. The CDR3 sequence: CSARAPGATEAFF. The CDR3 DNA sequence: TGCAGTGCTAGAGCCCCAGGGGCGACTGAAGCTTTCTTT.

The CDR3 DNA follows: TGCAGTGCTAGAGATGAGTTTCAGGGACAGGGATATCAGCCCCAGCATTTT. This translates into CSARDEFQGQGYQPQHF. V usage is TRBV20-1 and J usage is TRBJ1-5; 9 bases are shared with TRBD1. V shed 0 bases, J shed 5 bases, and the junction held 11 bases outside the gene matches. CDR3 length: 17 residues. Looked up from germline, CDR1 is DFQATT and CDR2 is SNEGSKA (reference sequence).

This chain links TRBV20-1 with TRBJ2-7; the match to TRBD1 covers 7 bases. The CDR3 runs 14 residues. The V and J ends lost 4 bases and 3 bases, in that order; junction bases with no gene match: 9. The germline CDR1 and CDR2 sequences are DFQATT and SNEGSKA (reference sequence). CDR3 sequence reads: CSATGPGQYYEQYF. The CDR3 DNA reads TGCAGTGCTACCGGTCCGGGACAGTACTACGAGCAGTACTTC.

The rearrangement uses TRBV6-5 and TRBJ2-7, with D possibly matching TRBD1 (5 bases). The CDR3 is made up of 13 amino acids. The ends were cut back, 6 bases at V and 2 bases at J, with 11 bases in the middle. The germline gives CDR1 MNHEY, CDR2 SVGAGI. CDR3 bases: TGTGCCAGCAGAGACATAGGGGCCTACGAGCAGTACTTC. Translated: CASRDIGAYEQYF.

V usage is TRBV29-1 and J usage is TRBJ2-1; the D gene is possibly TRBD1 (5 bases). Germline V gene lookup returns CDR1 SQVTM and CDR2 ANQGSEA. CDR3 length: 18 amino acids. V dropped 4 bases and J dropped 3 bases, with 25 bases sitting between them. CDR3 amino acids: CSVVPPRGRRPLYNEQFF. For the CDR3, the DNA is TGCAGCGTTGTGCCTCCAAGGGGCCGACGGCCCCTCTACAATGAGCAGTTCTTC.

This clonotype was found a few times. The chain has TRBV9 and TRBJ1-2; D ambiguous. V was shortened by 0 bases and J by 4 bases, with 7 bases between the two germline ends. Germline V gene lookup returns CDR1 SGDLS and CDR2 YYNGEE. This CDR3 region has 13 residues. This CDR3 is CASSVEGFYGYTF. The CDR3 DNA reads TGTGCCAGCAGCGTAGAGGGTTTCTATGGCTACACCTTC.

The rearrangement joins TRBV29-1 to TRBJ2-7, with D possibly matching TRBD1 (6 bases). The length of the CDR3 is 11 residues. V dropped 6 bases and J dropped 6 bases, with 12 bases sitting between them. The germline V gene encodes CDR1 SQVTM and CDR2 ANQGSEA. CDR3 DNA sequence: TGCAGCGTGCAGACAGGATTCGAGCAGTACTTC. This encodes CSVQTGFEQYF.

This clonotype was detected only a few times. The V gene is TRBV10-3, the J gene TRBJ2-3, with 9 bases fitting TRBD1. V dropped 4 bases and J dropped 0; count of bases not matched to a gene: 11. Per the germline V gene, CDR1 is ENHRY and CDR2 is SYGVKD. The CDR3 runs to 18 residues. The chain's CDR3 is CAISGMGQGRKSTDTQYF. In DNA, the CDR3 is TGTGCCATCAGTGGGATGGGACAGGGAAGAAAGAGCACAGATACGCAGTATTTT.

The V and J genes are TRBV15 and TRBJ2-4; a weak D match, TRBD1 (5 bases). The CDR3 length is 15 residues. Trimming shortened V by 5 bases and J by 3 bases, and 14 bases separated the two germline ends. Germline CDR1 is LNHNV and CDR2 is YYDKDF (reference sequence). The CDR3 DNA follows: TGTGCCACCAGCTTCCCGACAGCTGGCAAAAACATTCAGTACTTC. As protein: CATSFPTAGKNIQYF.